The 20 T cell receptor beta chains in this list originate from one sample, sequenced in a study of T cell clusters in autoimmune cytopenias. TRB was amplified from approximately 250 ng of peripheral blood genomic DNA per sample. TRB rearrangements were amplified by touch-down multiplex PCR with mixed TRB-A/B primers. TCRdb reanalyzed the multiplex PCR reads, giving one entry per CDR3 protein sequence and no DNA. In all, the sample yields over 4,500 distinct CDR3 sequences. These sequences were also reported in another study, on T cell repertoires in aging, cancer and after chemotherapy.

Material: peripheral blood. Every receptor here comes from a human donor in good health.

This sequence joins TRBV7-9 and TRBJ1-4; TCRdb's D call of TRBD1 is untestable without DNA. Germline V gene lookup returns CDR1 SEHNR and CDR2 FQNEAQ (reference sequence). There are 16 residues in the CDR3. This chain's CDR3 is CASSSRDLATNEKLFF.

The V call is TRBV12-3 or TRBV12-4, the J call TRBJ1-1. The CDR3 consists of 15 residues. CDR3 region: CASNVRALLNTEAFF.

The V and J genes are TRBV6-5 and TRBJ1-2; TCRdb's D call, TRBD1, is unchecked because there is no DNA. The CDR3 contains 14 residues. Germline-derived CDR1 and CDR2 are MNHEY and SVGAGI. The CDR3 sequence: CASSSTGTLYGYTF.

This sequence joins TRBV19 and TRBJ1-1; TCRdb selects TRBD1, and the lack of DNA leaves this call unchecked. This CDR3 is built from 12 residues. Per germline, CDR1 LNHDA and CDR2 SQIVND (reference sequence). CDR3 sequence reads: CASIWGLGEAFF.

The chain has TRBV19 and TRBJ1-1. The CDR3 length is 13 residues. The germline gives CDR1 LNHDA, CDR2 SQIVND (reference sequence). The CDR3 sequence: CASSMDGYTEAFF.

This sequence joins TRBV27 and TRBJ1-1. This CDR3 comprises 13 residues. Looked up from germline, CDR1 is MNHEY and CDR2 is SMNVEV (reference sequence). The CDR3 sequence is CASSHDRNTEAFF.

This chain links TRBV11-1 with TRBJ1-2; absent DNA, TCRdb's TRBD1 call cannot be checked. Germline V gene data show CDR1 as SGHAT and CDR2 as FQDESV (reference sequence). The CDR3 runs 16 residues. CDR3 sequence: CASSFVDSPSWDGYTF.

The chain joins TRBV28 to TRBJ2-7. The V gene's germline CDR1 is MDHEN and CDR2 SYDVKM. The CDR3 is 11 residues long. The CDR3 reads CASSLGLEQYF.

By frequency, this clonotype registers medium-sized. The CDR3 here is CASSRDSLSYGYTF. This rearrangement joins TRBV19 to TRBJ1-2; the TCRdb call, TRBD1, lacks DNA for checking. The length of the CDR3 is 14 residues. CDR1 and CDR2 from the germline V gene are LNHDA and SQIVND (reference sequence).

The V call is TRBV5-4, the J call TRBJ1-2; TCRdb proposes TRBD1, but this gene call is untestable without DNA. The CDR3 loop spans 17 amino acids. Germline CDR1 is SGHNT and CDR2 is YYREEE (reference sequence). CDR3 in amino acids: CASSSPHKTGPNYGYTF.

This clonotype is deemed medium-sized (0.01 to 0.1%) by its frequency. The rearrangement links TRBV6-5 to TRBJ2-7; TCRdb returns TRBD1, unconfirmable since there is no DNA. This CDR3 is built from 14 residues. Germline assignment: CDR1 MNHEY and CDR2 SVGAGI. The CDR3 reads CASRRGQGFYEQYF.

The J gene is TRBJ1-2, the V gene TRBV6-2 or TRBV6-3; the D gene TCRdb calls, TRBD1, cannot be checked with no DNA. The CDR3 extends over 13 amino acids. Germline V gene lookup returns CDR1 MNHEY and CDR2 SVGEGT. This CDR3 reads CASSPEWGAGYTF.

The rearrangement links TRBV18 to TRBJ2-5. Germline V gene lookup returns CDR1 KGHSH and CDR2 LQKENI. The CDR3 totals 14 residues. The CDR3: CASSPSGGGETQYF.

V is TRBV5-6 and J is TRBJ2-3; TCRdb returns TRBD2, unconfirmable since there is no DNA. The CDR3 totals 15 residues. Germline assignment: CDR1 SGHDT and CDR2 YYEEEE. The CDR3: CASSLLAGGADTQYF.

Considering frequency, this clonotype is medium-sized. The V call is TRBV6-2 or TRBV6-3, the J call TRBJ2-5; there is no DNA to check the TCRdb D call of TRBD1. The V gene's germline CDR1 is MNHEY and CDR2 SVGEGT. This CDR3 comprises 15 residues. CDR3 amino acids: CASSSQGTQQETQYF.

The rearrangement links TRBV30 to TRBJ1-1; as DNA is missing, the TRBD1 call by TCRdb cannot be tested. The CDR3 runs to 14 residues. Germline V gene data show CDR1 as GTSNPN and CDR2 as SVGIG (reference sequence). CDR3 loop: CAWRGGDLNTEAFF.

This chain uses TRBV20-1 with TRBJ2-7; TCRdb selects TRBD1, and the lack of DNA leaves this call unchecked. Germline assignment: CDR1 DFQATT and CDR2 SNEGSKA (reference sequence). This CDR3 is 14 amino acids long. The CDR3: CSATGRGVSYEQYF.

The CDR3 here is CASSFDRGYGYTF. V is TRBV6-5 and J is TRBJ1-2; the D call of TRBD1 rests on TCRdb alone, since no DNA is present to check it. The CDR3 has 13 residues. Germline values: CDR1 MNHEY, CDR2 SVGAGI.

The chain has TRBV5-6 and TRBJ2-7; lacking DNA, the TRBD1 call made by TCRdb goes unchecked. The CDR3 loop spans 15 amino acids. Germline CDR1 is SGHDT and CDR2 is YYEEEE. The CDR3 region is CASSRGTGRLYEQYF.

Here the CDR3 reads CASSLGGANQETQYF. The chain links TRBV5-1 to TRBJ2-5; absent DNA, TCRdb's TRBD1 call cannot be checked. The CDR3 consists of 15 residues. Germline values: CDR1 SGHRS, CDR2 YFSETQ.